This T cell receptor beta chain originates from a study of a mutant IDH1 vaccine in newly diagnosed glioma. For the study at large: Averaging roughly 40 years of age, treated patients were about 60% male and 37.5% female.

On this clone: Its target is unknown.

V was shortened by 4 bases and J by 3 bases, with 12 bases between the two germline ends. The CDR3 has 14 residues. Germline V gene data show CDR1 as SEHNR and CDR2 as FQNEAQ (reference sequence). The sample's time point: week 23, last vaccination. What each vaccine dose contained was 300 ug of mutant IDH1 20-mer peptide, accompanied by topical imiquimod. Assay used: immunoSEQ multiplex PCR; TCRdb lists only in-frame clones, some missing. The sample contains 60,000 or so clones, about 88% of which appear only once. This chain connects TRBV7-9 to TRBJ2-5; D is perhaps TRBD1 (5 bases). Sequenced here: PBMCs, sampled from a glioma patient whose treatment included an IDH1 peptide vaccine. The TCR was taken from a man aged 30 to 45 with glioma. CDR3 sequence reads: CASSSQSREETQYF. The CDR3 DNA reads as TGTGCCAGCAGCTCCCAGTCCAGGGAAGAGACCCAGTACTTC.